The rows below give T cell receptor beta chains drawn from one sample of a study of cytomegalovirus exposure and HLA in healthy donors. Profiled with immunoSEQ multiplex PCR; TCRdb holds only in-frame clones, not every one. The profile shows 150,000 to 200,000 clones, roughly 70% of them singletons. The sample comprised PBMCs. These receptors were taken from a woman in her 30s in good health and CMV-seronegative. Both conserved end residues are part of each CDR3. Fields, in order: clone size, J gene, D gene, V gene, CDR3 DNA, CDR3 protein. A D gene is named only where the DNA matches it firmly. Size values are once, few and many counts, or a class for expanded clones, and some rows have none.

clone size: -; J gene: TRBJ2-1; D gene: TRBD2; V gene: TRBV2; CDR3 DNA: TGTGCCAGCAGTGAGGTCGGGACTAGCGGAAACAATGAGCAGTTCTTC; CDR3 protein: CASSEVGTSGNNEQFF
clone size: -; J gene: TRBJ2-7; D gene: -; V gene: TRBV5-4; CDR3 DNA: TGTGCCAGCAGTAAGGACAGCTCCTCCTACGAGCAGTACTTC; CDR3 protein: CASSKDSSSYEQYF
clone size: -; J gene: TRBJ1-4; D gene: TRBD1; V gene: TRBV7-6; CDR3 DNA: TGTGCCAGCAGCTACCGACAGGGAGTTAATGAAAAACTGTTTTTT; CDR3 protein: CASSYRQGVNEKLFF
clone size: -; J gene: TRBJ2-7; D gene: -; V gene: TRBV28; CDR3 DNA: TGTGCCAGTTCTAGCGACCTTAAGAGTTGGAAATACGGGGGGCAGTACTTC; CDR3 protein: CASSSDLKSWKYGGQYF
clone size: -; J gene: TRBJ1-5; D gene: TRBD1; V gene: TRBV7-8; CDR3 DNA: TGTGCCAGCAGCTGGGGGACAGGGAGTAGCAATCAGCCCCAGCATTTT; CDR3 protein: CASSWGTGSSNQPQHF
clone size: -; J gene: TRBJ1-1; D gene: TRBD1; V gene: TRBV18; CDR3 DNA: TGTGCCAGCTCACCAACGGGGACAGGGCTGATCACTGAAGCTTTCTTT; CDR3 protein: CASSPTGTGLITEAFF
clone size: -; J gene: TRBJ2-1; D gene: TRBD2; V gene: TRBV28; CDR3 DNA: TGTGCCAGCAGTTTCCCCTCCAGCGGGAGGGATACCTACAATGAGCAGTTCTTC; CDR3 protein: CASSFPSSGRDTYNEQFF
clone size: -; J gene: TRBJ2-5; D gene: -; V gene: TRBV28; CDR3 DNA: TGTGCCAGCAGCTTCCGAGGGGAGACCCAGTACTTC; CDR3 protein: CASSFRGETQYF
clone size: -; J gene: TRBJ2-3; D gene: -; V gene: TRBV5-6; CDR3 DNA: TGTGCCAGCAGCTTCGCTGCGGCCCTAAGCACAGATACGCAGTATTTT; CDR3 protein: CASSFAAALSTDTQYF
clone size: -; J gene: TRBJ1-1; D gene: -; V gene: TRBV4-3; CDR3 DNA: TGCGCCAGCAGCCAAGAAGGGAGGGCGAACACTGAAGCCTTCTTT; CDR3 protein: CASSQEGRANTEAFF
clone size: few; J gene: TRBJ2-5; D gene: TRBD1; V gene: TRBV2; CDR3 DNA: TGTGCCAGCAGCGCCCTCAGACAGGGTGAAGAGACCCAGTACTTC; CDR3 protein: CASSALRQGEETQYF
clone size: -; J gene: TRBJ2-2; D gene: -; V gene: TRBV11-1; CDR3 DNA: TGTGCCAGCAGCCAGGCCCGGGGGTACACCGGGGAGCTGTTTTTT; CDR3 protein: CASSQARGYTGELFF
clone size: -; J gene: TRBJ2-1; D gene: -; V gene: TRBV30; CDR3 DNA: TGTGCCTGGAGCGCTAGCTCCGGTTGGAATGAGCAGTTCTTC; CDR3 protein: CAWSASSGWNEQFF
clone size: -; J gene: TRBJ1-1; D gene: TRBD1; V gene: TRBV25-1; CDR3 DNA: TGTGCCAGCAGTGAGGGACAGGGTTGGACTGAAGCTTTCTTT; CDR3 protein: CASSEGQGWTEAFF
clone size: -; J gene: TRBJ2-1; D gene: TRBD2; V gene: TRBV7-3; CDR3 DNA: TGTGCCAGCAGCTTAAGGGCTAGCGGGAGAAGAACCTACAATGAGCAGTTCTTC; CDR3 protein: CASSLRASGRRTYNEQFF
clone size: -; J gene: TRBJ1-4; D gene: -; V gene: TRBV28; CDR3 DNA: TGTGCCAGCAGGTTACCAGGGGAAAAACTGTTTTTT; CDR3 protein: CASRLPGEKLFF
clone size: -; J gene: TRBJ1-2; D gene: -; V gene: TRBV7-9; CDR3 DNA: TGTGTCAGCAGTCGACGACAGTTCGTACCGTATGGCTACACCTTC; CDR3 protein: CVSSRRQFVPYGYTF
clone size: few; J gene: TRBJ1-5; D gene: -; V gene: TRBV28; CDR3 DNA: TGTGCCAGCACCCCGACAGGCGAGCCCCAGCATTTT; CDR3 protein: CASTPTGEPQHF
clone size: once; J gene: TRBJ2-3; D gene: TRBD1; V gene: TRBV6-4; CDR3 DNA: TGTGCCAGCAGTCGGACAGGCACCCCCACAGATACGCAGTATTTT; CDR3 protein: CASSRTGTPTDTQYF
clone size: -; J gene: TRBJ1-3; D gene: TRBD1; V gene: TRBV11-2; CDR3 DNA: TGTGCCAGCAGCGAGGACAGGTTCGCCATATATTTT; CDR3 protein: CASSEDRFAIYF
clone size: -; J gene: TRBJ2-2; D gene: TRBD2; V gene: TRBV6-6; CDR3 DNA: TGTGCCAGCAGTCGGACTAGCGGGGGCTCCGGGGAGCTGTTTTTT; CDR3 protein: CASSRTSGGSGELFF
clone size: -; J gene: TRBJ2-3; D gene: TRBD1; V gene: TRBV7-9; CDR3 DNA: TGTGCCAGCAGCCCCGGGACAGGGGGCACAGATACGCAGTATTTT; CDR3 protein: CASSPGTGGTDTQYF
clone size: few; J gene: TRBJ2-1; D gene: TRBD1; V gene: TRBV7-9; CDR3 DNA: TGTGCCAGCAGACGACAGGGCGATGAGCAGTTCTTC; CDR3 protein: CASRRQGDEQFF
clone size: few; J gene: TRBJ2-2; D gene: -; V gene: TRBV4-3; CDR3 DNA: TGCGCCAGCAGCCAGGGGCCCCCAACGAACACCGGGGAGCTGTTTTTT; CDR3 protein: CASSQGPPTNTGELFF
clone size: -; J gene: TRBJ2-2; D gene: -; V gene: TRBV6-6; CDR3 DNA: TGTGCCAGCAGCCCGGAGAGGAACACCGGGGAGCTGTTTTTT; CDR3 protein: CASSPERNTGELFF
clone size: -; J gene: TRBJ2-3; D gene: TRBD2; V gene: TRBV15; CDR3 DNA: TGTGCCACGACAGCCTCGCGGGGGGCCACAGATACGCAGTATTTT; CDR3 protein: CATTASRGATDTQYF
clone size: -; J gene: TRBJ1-2; D gene: TRBD1; V gene: TRBV7-9; CDR3 DNA: TGTGCCAGCAGCTCCCAGATGACAGGGAACAATGGCTACACCTTC; CDR3 protein: CASSSQMTGNNGYTF
clone size: few; J gene: TRBJ2-7; D gene: -; V gene: TRBV28; CDR3 DNA: TGTGCCAGCAGTTCGAGCTACGAGCAGTACTTC; CDR3 protein: CASSSSYEQYF
clone size: -; J gene: TRBJ2-2; D gene: TRBD1; V gene: TRBV2; CDR3 DNA: TGTGCCAGCACTACTAGCACGGGACAGGAGGACACCGGGGAGCTGTTTTTT; CDR3 protein: CASTTSTGQEDTGELFF
clone size: -; J gene: TRBJ1-5; D gene: -; V gene: TRBV28; CDR3 DNA: TGTGCCAGCACCCCGTTCCTTAGCAATCAGCCCCAGCATTTT; CDR3 protein: CASTPFLSNQPQHF
clone size: -; J gene: TRBJ2-1; D gene: TRBD2; V gene: TRBV5-1; CDR3 DNA: TGCGCCAGCAGCTTGGTTTCGGGGGGGAACAATGAGCAGTTCTTC; CDR3 protein: CASSLVSGGNNEQFF
clone size: -; J gene: TRBJ1-6; D gene: -; V gene: TRBV7-6; CDR3 DNA: TGTGCCAGCAGCTTAGAGCCAGGGGAAAATTCACCCCTCCACTTT; CDR3 protein: CASSLEPGENSPLHF
clone size: -; J gene: TRBJ1-2; D gene: TRBD1; V gene: TRBV4-3; CDR3 DNA: TGCGCCAGCAGCCAACAAACCCTAGGACAGGGAATCATCGGCTACACCTTC; CDR3 protein: CASSQQTLGQGIIGYTF
clone size: -; J gene: TRBJ2-1; D gene: TRBD2; V gene: TRBV9; CDR3 DNA: TGTGCCAGCAGCGCCAGTGGTGGGAGGGCGGGGAATGAGCAGTTCTTC; CDR3 protein: CASSASGGRAGNEQFF
clone size: few; J gene: TRBJ1-2; D gene: TRBD1; V gene: TRBV29-1; CDR3 DNA: TGCAGCGCTTTACGGACAGGAACGTATGGCTACACCTTC; CDR3 protein: CSALRTGTYGYTF
clone size: once; J gene: TRBJ2-3; D gene: -; V gene: TRBV7-6; CDR3 DNA: TGTGCCAGCAGCTTAGTGGGAGACCCCAAGGTAGATACGCAGTATTTT; CDR3 protein: CASSLVGDPKVDTQYF
clone size: few; J gene: TRBJ2-1; D gene: -; V gene: TRBV6-1; CDR3 DNA: TGTGCCAGCCGACTTCAACACAATGAGCAGTTCTTC; CDR3 protein: CASRLQHNEQFF
clone size: few; J gene: TRBJ2-7; D gene: TRBD1; V gene: TRBV5-1; CDR3 DNA: TGCGCCAGCAGCCCCGGGACAGGGTATAGGAGCTCCTACGAGCAGTACTTC; CDR3 protein: CASSPGTGYRSSYEQYF
clone size: -; J gene: TRBJ2-1; D gene: TRBD2; V gene: TRBV28; CDR3 DNA: TGTGCCAGCGCATCTAGCGGGAGGGTGTACAATGAGCAGTTCTTC; CDR3 protein: CASASSGRVYNEQFF
clone size: -; J gene: TRBJ1-5; D gene: -; V gene: TRBV7-2; CDR3 DNA: TGTGCCAGCAGCTTAGCAGCCCGAGGGGCAGGGGGCAATCAGCCCCAGCATTTT; CDR3 protein: CASSLAARGAGGNQPQHF
clone size: -; J gene: TRBJ2-2; D gene: -; V gene: TRBV6-1; CDR3 DNA: TGTGCCAGCAGTGCAGGGGAGTCCTACAACACCGGGGAGCTGTTTTTT; CDR3 protein: CASSAGESYNTGELFF
clone size: few; J gene: TRBJ2-7; D gene: TRBD1; V gene: TRBV7-9; CDR3 DNA: TGTGCCAGCAGCGACCCCGGGACAGGGCTATACGAGCAGTACTTC; CDR3 protein: CASSDPGTGLYEQYF
clone size: -; J gene: TRBJ2-6; D gene: TRBD1; V gene: TRBV11-1; CDR3 DNA: TGTGCCAGCAGCGGACGGACAGGCCTTTCTGGGGCCAACGTCCTGACTTTC; CDR3 protein: CASSGRTGLSGANVLTF